This T cell receptor (beta chain) originates from a study of blood T cell repertoires in COVID-19. Study-wide context: The origin of the acute and convalescent COVID-19 samples was the United States, Italy and Spain. From T cells, B-cell-depleted T cells, or PBMCs came the material, which was cDNA or gDNA.

Germline values: CDR1 SNHLY, CDR2 FYNNEI. V was clipped by 0 bases and J by 2 bases, with 8 bases between them. CDR3 length: 15 residues. The authors' processing: Reference gene primer amplification gave nucleated cell count estimates. Measured with immunoSEQ multiplex PCR; TCRdb has only the in-frame clones, and not every one. That table gives V, J and clone size, and the DNA gave D and trimming. The sample carries 55,000 to 80,000 clones, approximately 78% recorded once. The chain employs TRBV2 and TRBJ1-5, with a weak D call TRBD1 (5 bases). The specimen was peripheral blood. The receptor's source is a human donor in a cohort sampled during active COVID-19. CDR3 nucleotide sequence: TGTGCCAGCAGTGAAGCTGGCAGGGGCAATCAGCCCCAGCATTTT. This translates into CASSEAGRGNQPQHF.